The rows below give T cell receptor beta chains drawn from one sample of a study of tumor and adjacent non-tumor tissue in lung cancer. TCRdb analysed the multiplex PCR reads with MiXCR anew, one entry per CDR3 protein. Here the sample spans just over 200,000 distinct CDR3 sequences, 71% being singletons. Sequenced: lung tumor tissue. The receptors were gathered from a man aged 55 to 70 with non-small cell lung cancer. CDR3s include the opening cysteine and the closing phenylalanine or tryptophan. A D gene is named only where the DNA matches it firmly. Size values are once, few and many counts, or a class for expanded clones, and some rows have none.

-	TRBV5-1	-	TRBJ2-1	CANSLGLGDFSSYNEQLF	TGCGCCAACAGCTTGGGGCTAGGGGACTTCAGCTCCTACAATGAGCAGTTATTC
-	TRBV6-1	many	TRBJ1-6	CASSVGTALNSPLHF	TGTGCCAGCAGTGTCGGGACGGCTCTTAATTCACCCCTCCACTTT
-	TRBV5-4	-	TRBJ1-5	CASSPSRRSAANTDTQHF	TGTGCCAGCAGCCCAAGCCGGCGGTCCGCGGCCAACACAGATACGCAGCATTTT
-	TRBV18	-	TRBJ1-1	CASYPSRDAEAFF	TGTGCCAGCTACCCTTCGAGGGACGCTGAAGCTTTCTTT
-	TRBV20-1	-	TRBJ1-1	CSASSSMNTETFF	TGCAGTGCTAGTAGTAGCATGAACACTGAAACTTTCTTT
TRBD1	TRBV6-1	-	TRBJ1-2	CASRQTGVSNYDYTF	TGTGCCAGCAGACAAACAGGGGTATCAAACTATGATTACACCTTC
-	TRBV5-1	few	TRBJ2-6	CASRQGFSGANVLTF	TGCGCCAGCAGACAGGGTTTCTCTGGGGCCAACGTCCTGACTTTC
-	TRBV11-2	-	TRBJ1-4	CASSLDRASPVGVFF	TGTGCTAGCAGCTTAGATCGTGCCAGCCCGGTCGGAGTGTTTTTT
-	TRBV4-2	-	TRBJ2-5	CASSQEGSFRETEYF	TGTGCCAGCAGCCAAGAGGGCAGCTTTCGAGAGACCGAGTACTTC
-	TRBV6-1	-	TRBJ1-1	CASNEGRWTEAFF	TGTGCCAGCAATGAAGGGCGGTGGACTGAAGCTTTCTTT
TRBD2	TRBV20-1	few	TRBJ2-7	CSASPSPTSGRPSEQYF	TGCAGTGCTAGTCCCAGTCCCACTAGCGGGAGACCCAGCGAGCAGTACTTC
-	TRBV11-2	-	TRBJ2-5	CASNTVGSAGRETQYF	TGTGCCAGCAACACAGTGGGGAGCGCGGGGCGAGAGACCCAGTACTTC
-	TRBV6-1	-	TRBJ2-3	CASSEALYPTDTQYF	TGTGCCAGCAGTGAAGCGCTCTATCCCACAGATACGCAGTATTTT
TRBD1	TRBV6-1	many	TRBJ2-7	CATAGDRGTKEQYF	TGTGCCACGGCCGGGGACAGGGGAACAAAGGAGCAGTACTTC
TRBD2	TRBV13	-	TRBJ2-3	CASSLASGDSTDTQFF	TGTGCCAGCAGCTTAGCCAGCGGGGACTCCACAGATACGCAGTTTTTT
-	TRBV29-1	once	TRBJ1-2	CSVDAEGIGYTF	TGCAGCGTTGATGCAGAGGGCATCGGCTACACCTTC
-	TRBV7-2	few	TRBJ2-3	CASSLSQGDTQYF	TGTGCCAGCAGCTTATCCCAGGGAGATACGCAGTATTTT
TRBD1	TRBV20-1	many	TRBJ1-2	CSSLSQGDYGYTF	TGCAGTTCTCTTTCACAGGGGGACTATGGCTACACCTTC
-	TRBV29-1	-	TRBJ2-5	CSVGLEQETQYF	TGCAGCGTTGGATTGGAGCAAGAGACCCAGTACTTC
TRBD1	TRBV4-2	-	TRBJ1-2	CASSQDNRGTYGYTF	TGTGCCAGCAGCCAAGATAACAGGGGCACCTATGGCTACACCTTC
-	TRBV29-1	-	TRBJ1-1	CSVFRLGTEAFF	TGCAGCGTTTTCCGGCTAGGGACTGAAGCTTTCTTT
TRBD1	TRBV20-1	-	TRBJ1-1	CSARRTGITEALF	TGCAGTGCTAGAAGGACAGGGATCACTGAAGCTTTATTT
TRBD1	TRBV11-2	many	TRBJ2-7	CASSSDRVEYEQYF	TGTGCCAGCAGCTCGGACAGGGTGGAGTACGAGCAGTACTTC
-	TRBV20-1	few	TRBJ2-5	CSARFQETQYF	TGCAGTGCTAGATTCCAAGAGACCCAGTACTTC
-	TRBV12-3/TRBV12-4	once	TRBJ1-2	CASSFTNYGNTF	TGTGCCAGCAGTTTCACCAACTATGGCAACACCTTC
-	TRBV20-1	-	TRBJ2-3	CSVFRGSALTDTQYF	TGCAGTGTCTTCAGGGGTTCAGCGCTTACCGATACGCAGTATTTT
-	TRBV5-1	-	TRBJ1-2	CASILAIATCTF	TGCGCCAGCATCTTGGCCATCGCCACCTGCACCTTC
TRBD1	TRBV4-2	-	TRBJ2-2	CASSQGTGDTGKLFF	TGTGCCAGCAGCCAAGGTACAGGGGACACCGGGAAGCTGTTTTTT
-	TRBV12-3/TRBV12-4	-	TRBJ1-5	CTSRGRTADNQPQHF	TGTACCAGTAGGGGTAGGACAGCGGACAATCAGCCCCAGCATTTT
-	TRBV11-2	-	TRBJ1-6	CAISFDRRYNSPLRF	TGTGCCATCAGCTTTGACAGAAGATATAATTCACCCCTCCGCTTT
-	TRBV20-1	-	TRBJ2-1	CSHNGALNYDEQFF	TGTAGCCACAACGGGGCCCTGAACTACGATGAGCAGTTCTTC
TRBD1	TRBV6-6	many	TRBJ2-7	CASSRGQAIYEQYF	TGTGCCAGCAGCAGGGGACAGGCTATCTACGAGCAGTACTTC
-	TRBV11-2	-	TRBJ1-1	CASSFTDIVNTEAFF	TGTGCCAGCAGCTTCACGGACATTGTGAACACTGAAGCTTTCTTT
-	TRBV20-1	-	TRBJ2-3	CSARVEWADTQYF	TGCAGTGCTAGAGTGGAATGGGCAGATACGCAGTATTTT
TRBD2	TRBV11-2	-	TRBJ2-1	CASSLAGGYIEQSF	TGTGCCAGCAGCTTAGCGGGGGGGTACATTGAGCAGTCCTTC
-	TRBV4-3	-	TRBJ2-3	CASSQDRVGTTDMQYF	TGCGCCAGCAGCCAAGATAGAGTGGGCACTACAGATATGCAGTATTTT
-	TRBV5-4	-	TRBJ2-3	CANSFESGIDTQYF	TGTGCCAACAGCTTTGAGAGTGGCATAGATACGCAGTATTTT
TRBD1	TRBV11-2	-	TRBJ1-2	CVSRRKGQGAGGYTF	TGTGTCAGCAGAAGAAAAGGACAGGGGGCGGGTGGCTACACCTTC
-	TRBV4-2	-	TRBJ2-7	CASNQDRGFPPHEQYF	TGTGCCAGCAACCAAGATAGAGGCTTCCCCCCACACGAGCAGTACTTC
-	TRBV6-1	-	TRBJ1-3	CASSGDGDTIYF	TGTGCCAGCAGTGGTGACGGGGACACCATATATTTT
-	TRBV12-3/TRBV12-4	-	TRBJ2-7	CASSLREGTRLVRLNF	TGTGCCAGCAGTTTAAGAGAGGGTACCCGACTGGTCCGGCTGAACTTC